Each of the 21 T cell receptor beta chains below was sequenced from the same sample in a study of T cells after yellow fever vaccination. Each CDR3 protein gets one entry after TCRdb re-called the 5' RACE reads with MiXCR. The sample yields 200,000 to 300,000 distinct CDR3 sequences, about 7.1% seen once. Sequencing used CD4+ T cells sorted from PBMCs, obtained 15 days after the yellow fever booster vaccination. The origin of the receptors is a man aged 30 to 45 who received the YFV17D yellow fever vaccine.

This clonotype was seen at least ten times. The chain uses TRBV28 and TRBJ1-5, with D maybe TRBD1 (5 bases). V was trimmed by 11 bases and J by 0 bases, leaving 8 bases between them. CDR1 is MDHEN and CDR2 is SYDVKM in the germline V gene. This CDR3 has 12 residues. This CDR3 is CAVRDSNQPQHF. The CDR3 bases are TGTGCCGTCAGGGATAGCAATCAGCCCCAGCATTTT.

The rearrangement joins TRBV5-5 to TRBJ1-4; TRBD1 agrees at 8 bases. This CDR3 is 16 amino acids long. V dropped 3 bases and J dropped 5; count of bases not matched to a gene: 9. Germline V lookup: CDR1 SGHKS, CDR2 YYEKEE (reference sequence). The CDR3 here is CASSSNTGGGNEKLFF. The CDR3 nucleotides read TGTGCCAGCAGCTCCAACACAGGGGGAGGGAATGAAAAACTGTTTTTT.

This clonotype was picked up many times. The genes are TRBV18 and TRBJ2-3; 7 bases map to TRBD2. CDR1 KGHSH and CDR2 LQKENI come from the germline V gene. The CDR3 totals 13 residues. The V gene end was trimmed by 3 bases and the J gene end by 4 bases; junction bases not matched to a gene: 1. The CDR3 here is CASSPREADTQYF. In DNA, the CDR3 is TGTGCCAGCTCACCCCGGGAGGCAGATACGCAGTATTTT.

The table lists this clonotype with a count of one. The chain uses TRBV6-1 and TRBJ2-1; 8 positions agree with TRBD1. The ends lost 4 bases at V and 9 bases at J; junction bases unmatched: 8. Germline CDR1 MNHNS, CDR2 SASEGT. The CDR3 extends over 14 amino acids. Written as DNA, the CDR3 is TGTGCCAGCAGTGTAGGGGACAGGATATCTGAGCAGTTCTTC. It yields the protein CASSVGDRISEQFF.

This chain connects TRBV6-1 to TRBJ2-5; 15 bases map to TRBD2. J was trimmed by 4 bases and V by 5 bases; bases with no gene match: 8. In germline, CDR1 is MNHNS, CDR2 SASEGT. This CDR3 has 17 residues. This chain's CDR3 is CASSQPGLAGGGETQYF. Written as DNA, the CDR3 is TGTGCCAGCAGTCAACCGGGACTAGCGGGAGGTGGAGAGACCCAGTACTTC.

The chain couples TRBV9 to TRBJ2-3; 7 positions agree with TRBD1. CDR3 length equals 13 residues. Germline loops: CDR1 SGDLS, CDR2 YYNGEE. The V and J ends lost 3 bases and 4 bases, in that order; junction bases with no gene match: 2. The CDR3 coding sequence is TGTGCCAGCAGCGCCCAGGGGGCAGATACGCAGTATTTT. Its translation: CASSAQGADTQYF.

There are a few counts of this clonotype. The V call is TRBV5-1, the J call TRBJ2-7, with a weak D call TRBD1 (6 bases). The CDR3 contains 17 residues. CDR1 and CDR2 from the germline V gene are SGHRS and YFSETQ. V lost 4 bases to trimming and J lost 2 bases, with 22 bases between them. CDR3 nucleotides: TGCGCCAGCAGCCTATGGACAGAAGACATCGGGCCCTACGAGCAGTACTTC. Translation: CASSLWTEDIGPYEQYF.

As regards this clonotype: A much larger clonotype is one base distant, so this may be a read error. The chain has TRBV12-3 or TRBV12-4 and TRBJ2-7; 8 bases agree with TRBD2. CDR3 length: 15 residues. The CDR3 here is CTSRVSGTSSYEQYF. For the CDR3, the DNA is TGTACCAGCAGGGTTAGCGGGACCAGCTCCTACGAGCAGTACTTC.

The chain has TRBV28 and TRBJ2-3; 10 positions agree with TRBD2. Germline CDR1 MDHEN, CDR2 SYDVKM. The CDR3 loop spans 14 amino acids. J gave up 4 bases and V 8 bases, and 6 bases lay outside the gene matches. The CDR3 DNA reads TGTGCCAGCTGGGCCAGCGGGAGGGCAGATACGCAGTATTTT. Translated: CASWASGRADTQYF.

This clonotype has a handful of counts. The chain joins TRBV3-1 to TRBJ2-1; possible D gene TRBD2, 5 bases. V lost 4 bases, J lost 4 bases, and 14 bases lay in between. The germline CDR1 and CDR2 sequences are LGHDT and YNNKEL (reference sequence). This CDR3 is built from 15 residues. Here the CDR3 DNA reads TGTGCCAGCAGCCCCCGGGTTCTAGCATACAATGAGCAGTTCTTC. Protein: CASSPRVLAYNEQFF.

This clonotype occurred many times. V is TRBV18 and J is TRBJ2-1; 8 bases agree with TRBD2. This CDR3 has 15 residues. J was trimmed by 4 bases and V by 6 bases; bases with no gene match: 8. The germline CDR1 and CDR2 sequences are KGHSH and LQKENI. The CDR3 here is CASSQSGRGYNEQFF. The CDR3 DNA reads TGTGCCAGCTCCCAAAGCGGGAGAGGGTACAATGAGCAGTTCTTC.

This clonotype has only a few counts. The chain carries TRBV7-9 and TRBJ1-5; 9 bases match TRBD1. Germline V lookup: CDR1 SEHNR, CDR2 FQNEAQ (reference sequence). CDR3 length equals 15 residues. V gave up 5 bases and J gave up 4 bases; unmatched junction bases: 6. The CDR3 DNA reads as TGTGCCAGCAGCGTACTGGACAGGGGAAATCAGCCCCAGCATTTT. This translates into CASSVLDRGNQPQHF.

This clonotype was counted between two and nine times. V and J are TRBV24-1 and TRBJ2-5; tentatively, D is TRBD2 (5 bases). V dropped 7 bases and J dropped 2 bases, with 10 bases sitting between them. The CDR3 spans 13 residues. Per germline, CDR1 KGHDR and CDR2 SFDVKD. The CDR3 DNA sequence: TGTGCCACCAGGCGGGTTGGGCAAGAGACCCAGTACTTC. Translated: CATRRVGQETQYF.

This clonotype has a handful of counts. The rearrangement links TRBV5-1 to TRBJ2-5, with D hard to call. The CDR3 is 14 amino acids. In germline, CDR1 is SGHRS, CDR2 YFSETQ. Trimming stripped 3 bases from V and 1 base from J, with 10 bases between. The CDR3 DNA reads as TGCGCCAGCAGCTGGGGTAGGGCCCAAGAGACCCAGTACTTC. Its translation is CASSWGRAQETQYF.

This clonotype was found many times. CDR3 DNA: TGTGCCAGCAGTTACCTTAGCGGGAGAAGCAAAAACATTCAGTACTTC. Translated: CASSYLSGRSKNIQYF. V gene TRBV6-5 combines with J gene TRBJ2-4; 9 bases line up with TRBD2. V lost 2 bases and J lost 3; bases outside the gene matches: 5. CDR1 and CDR2 (germline): MNHEY, SVGAGI. The CDR3 has 16 residues.

This clonotype was seen many times. V is TRBV7-9 and J is TRBJ2-1; 14 nucleotides match TRBD2. CDR1 is SEHNR and CDR2 is FQNEAQ in the germline V gene (reference sequence). V was pared by 5 bases and J by 7 bases, with 4 bases of the junction left unmatched. The CDR3 sequence is 15 residues long. CDR3 protein: CASSLGTSGSNEQFF. CDR3 DNA: TGTGCCAGCAGCCTCGGGACTAGCGGGAGTAATGAGCAGTTCTTC.

This clonotype showed up many times. The chain links TRBV20-1 to TRBJ2-3; 9 positions agree with TRBD2. Losses at the gene ends were 3 bases for V and 1 base for J; bases not matched to a gene: 2. Germline lookup yields CDR1 DFQATT and CDR2 SNEGSKA (reference sequence). This CDR3 comprises 14 residues. The CDR3 is CSASSGSGTDTQYF. The CDR3, as DNA: TGCAGTGCTAGTAGCGGGAGTGGCACAGATACGCAGTATTTT.

The chain carries TRBV7-2 and TRBJ2-7, with TRBD1 matching over 10 bases. V trimming: 2 bases; J trimming: 6 bases; junction bases outside the gene matches: 10. Germline V gives CDR1 SGHTA, CDR2 FQGNSA. The CDR3 runs 16 residues. CDR3 amino acids: CASSLTDRGRWVEQYF. CDR3 DNA sequence: TGTGCCAGCAGCTTAACCGACAGGGGGCGGTGGGTCGAGCAGTACTTC.

In its sample, this clonotype was seen many times. The gene calls are TRBV10-3 and TRBJ2-5, with 8 bases fitting TRBD2. The CDR3 consists of 13 residues. The J segment lost 9 bases and the V segment lost 6 bases, leaving 9 bases of the junction unmatched. The germline V gene has CDR1 ENHRY and CDR2 SYGVKD. The CDR3 DNA reads as TGTGCCATCAGGTCTCAACGGGAGGGCCCCCAGTACTTC. Its protein product is CAIRSQREGPQYF.

The sample holds many counts of this clonotype. This chain joins TRBV5-1 and TRBJ2-1; TRBD2 matches at 13 bases. Trimming at V came to 4 bases and at J to 9 bases, leaving 10 bases not matched to a gene. CDR3 length equals 16 residues. CDR1 is SGHRS and CDR2 is YFSETQ in the germline V gene. The CDR3 is CASSLPGLAGVGEQFF. The CDR3 nucleotides read TGCGCCAGCAGCCTCCCCGGACTAGCGGGAGTGGGTGAGCAGTTCTTC.

This clonotype was seen a few times. The chain employs TRBV2 and TRBJ2-5, with 15 nucleotides matching TRBD2. This CDR3 has 17 residues. V lost 6 bases, J lost 4 bases, and 9 bases stayed unmatched. Germline V gene sequence: CDR1 SNHLY, CDR2 FYNNEI. In DNA, the CDR3 is TGTGCCAGCAGAGGACTAGCGGGAGGGCCCTTGCGAGAGACCCAGTACTTC. This codes for CASRGLAGGPLRETQYF.